These 18 T cell receptor beta chains were sequenced from one sample in a study of blood T cell repertoires in COVID-19. Produced via immunoSEQ multiplex PCR; TCRdb's table is partial and in-frame only. This sample has some 130,000 clones, with around four fifths found just once. Material: peripheral blood. These receptors originate from a man older than 75 with acute or convalescent COVID-19.

The chain employs TRBV14 and TRBJ2-1; TRBD2 agrees at 7 bases. From germline, CDR1 is SGHDN and CDR2 FVKESK. This CDR3 region has 14 residues. Trimming took 3 bases from V and 3 from J; bases not matched to a gene: 2. The CDR3 loop is CASSHRDYYNEQFF. CDR3 nucleotide sequence: TGTGCCAGCAGCCACCGGGACTACTACAATGAGCAGTTCTTC.

This clone was observed a single time. This chain uses TRBV15 with TRBJ2-5; 7 nucleotides match TRBD1. Per the germline V gene, CDR1 is LNHNV and CDR2 is YYDKDF (reference sequence). CDR3 length: 15 amino acids. With 2 bases clipped from V and 3 bases from J, the junction kept 6 bases outside the gene matches. In nucleotides, the CDR3 is TGTGCCACCAGCAGATCAGGGGACAGAAAAGAGACCCAGTACTTC. Residues: CATSRSGDRKETQYF.

V usage is TRBV2 and J usage is TRBJ2-5; 7 bases match TRBD1. V lost 7 bases, J lost 5 bases, and 13 bases stayed unmatched. Germline V gives CDR1 SNHLY, CDR2 FYNNEI. The CDR3 contains 15 residues. CDR3 protein: CASNSRQGSWETQYF. The CDR3 DNA sequence: TGTGCCAGCAACAGTCGACAGGGAAGTTGGGAGACCCAGTACTTC.

The chain recombines TRBV11-2 with TRBJ2-1; the D is unclear. The CDR3 consists of 15 residues. Germline values: CDR1 SGHAT, CDR2 FQNNGV. V gave up 1 base and J gave up 2 bases, with 9 bases separating them. The CDR3, as DNA: TGTGCCAGCAGCTTAGGATCCCGCGCCTACAATGAGCAGTTCTTC. This sequence encodes CASSLGSRAYNEQFF.

This clone was seen a single time. As DNA, the CDR3 is TGTGCCAGCAGCGCACAGGACTCCTACGAGCAGTACTTC. Amino acids: CASSAQDSYEQYF. The chain has TRBV6-5 and TRBJ2-7; TRBD1 is a possible D gene (5 bases). The CDR3 consists of 13 residues. The V end was cut by 6 bases, the J end by 0 bases, with 9 bases between. Germline CDR1 and CDR2: MNHEY and SVGAGI.

V is TRBV9 and J is TRBJ2-2; TRBD2 matches at 13 bases. CDR1 SGDLS and CDR2 YYNGEE come from the germline V gene. CDR3 length equals 15 residues. V lost 4 bases, J lost 10 bases, and 7 bases stayed unmatched. CDR3 residues: CASSTRLAGGVELFF. Written as DNA, the CDR3 is TGTGCCAGCAGCACCCGACTAGCGGGGGGAGTGGAGCTGTTTTTT. Together with reference TRBV9 and TRBJ2-2, the CDR3 gives the full variable domain: DSGVTQTPKHLITATGQRVTLRCSPRSGDLSVYWYQQSLDQGLQFLIQYYNGEERAKGNILERFSAQQFPDLHSELNLSSLELGDSALYFCASSTRLAGGVELFFGEGSRLTVL.

The rearrangement links TRBV11-1 to TRBJ2-5; D gene ambiguous. From germline, CDR1 is SGHAT and CDR2 FQDESV (reference sequence). V lost 2 bases and J lost 2, with 12 bases in between. The CDR3 covers 15 residues. The CDR3 DNA sequence: TGTGCCAGCAGCTTAACCTTAGCCGGACAAGAGACCCAGTACTTC. Protein: CASSLTLAGQETQYF.

This clone occurred a few times. CDR3 amino acids: CASSLSSRGHSPLHF. The CDR3 DNA reads TGTGCCAGCAGCTTATCGAGCAGGGGGCATTCACCCCTCCACTTT. This chain links TRBV7-9 with TRBJ1-6; 8 positions agree with TRBD1. The CDR3 covers 15 residues. Germline-derived CDR1 and CDR2 are SEHNR and FQNEAQ (reference sequence). Trimming at V came to 2 bases and at J to 8 bases, leaving 5 bases not matched to a gene. The full variable domain, in which reference TRBV7-9 and TRBJ1-6 provide the parts outside the CDR3, is DTGVSQNPRHKITKRGQNVTFRCDPISEHNRLYWYRQTLGQGPEFLTYFQNEAQLEKSRLLSDRFSAERPKGSFSTLEIQRTEQGDSAMYLCASSLSSRGHSPLHFGNGTRLTVT.

This sequence joins TRBV2 and TRBJ1-1, with TRBD1 matching 8 bases. J gave up 3 bases and V 6 bases, and 9 bases lay outside the gene matches. The CDR3 runs 15 residues. Germline loops: CDR1 SNHLY, CDR2 FYNNEI. As DNA, the CDR3 is TGTGCCAGCAGAGAACAGGGACAGGCGGACACTGAAGCTTTCTTT. It encodes CASREQGQADTEAFF.

The rearrangement joins TRBV6-1 to TRBJ1-2; the match to TRBD1 covers 8 bases. Germline CDR1 reads MNHNS; CDR2 reads SASEGT. The CDR3 covers 15 residues. The V and J ends lost 3 bases and 6 bases, in that order; junction bases with no gene match: 9. The CDR3: CASSDAGGAIHGYTF. The CDR3 nucleotides are TGTGCCAGCAGTGATGCAGGGGGCGCGATCCATGGCTACACCTTC.

The chain has TRBV5-1 and TRBJ2-5, with D possibly being TRBD2 (7 bases). The germline V and J ends were trimmed by 4 bases and 5 bases, with 21 bases remaining between them. CDR1 and CDR2 (germline): SGHRS, YFSETQ. The CDR3 has 16 amino acids. The DNA of the CDR3 is TGCGCCAGCAGCCCCTGGGGGGGGGCTGCTGGGGAGACCCAGTACTTC. Its protein is CASSPWGGAAGETQYF.

The chain links TRBV18 to TRBJ2-3; 7 nucleotides line up with TRBD2. J gave up 5 bases and V 6 bases, and 17 bases lay outside the gene matches. CDR1 and CDR2 from the germline V gene are KGHSH and LQKENI. The CDR3 is made up of 17 amino acids. CDR3 bases: TGTGCCAGCTCCCTGAGGGTGGCGGGGGAGCTGATAGATACGCAGTATTTT. Protein: CASSLRVAGELIDTQYF.

The V gene is TRBV5-1, the J gene TRBJ2-1, with a weak D call TRBD1 (6 bases). Germline CDR1 is SGHRS and CDR2 is YFSETQ. V lost 2 bases and J lost 1, with 7 bases in between. The CDR3 contains 14 residues. CDR3 bases: TGCGCCAGCAGCTTAGGGGGTTCCTACAATGAGCAGTTCTTC. Protein product: CASSLGGSYNEQFF.

The rearrangement joins TRBV5-1 to TRBJ1-2; D not resolved. The germline CDR1 and CDR2 sequences are SGHRS and YFSETQ. CDR3 length equals 15 residues. The V and J ends lost 0 bases and 0 bases respectively, with 9 bases between them. CDR3 amino acids: CASSLGQNTNYGYTF. The CDR3 nucleotides are TGCGCCAGCAGCTTGGGACAAAATACTAACTATGGCTACACCTTC.

The genes are TRBV21-1 and TRBJ1-3; the D segment call TRBD1 is taken from the table without a DNA check. TRBV21-1 is flagged as a pseudogene. The CDR3 sequence is 17 residues long. CDR3 region: CASSVLTVVVSGNTIYF. The CDR3 nucleotides are TGTGCCAGCAGCGTCCTCACAGTCGTCGTTTCTGGAAACACCATATATTTT.

The gene calls are TRBV6-5 and TRBJ1-5; D is possibly TRBD1 (5 bases). The CDR3 consists of 13 residues. V dropped 6 bases and J dropped 6 bases, with 12 bases sitting between them. Germline V lookup: CDR1 MNHEY, CDR2 SVGAGI. The CDR3 nucleotides are TGTGCCAGCAGGCCTCAGGGCGGTCAGCCCCAGCATTTT. It specifies CASRPQGGQPQHF.

CDR3 in DNA: TGTGCCAGCAGAAAGGAAGACAGGGAATATGGCTACACCTTC. It is translated as CASRKEDREYGYTF. This chain connects TRBV2 to TRBJ1-2; TRBD1 agrees at 7 bases. The V segment lost 6 bases and the J segment 5 bases; nucleotides outside the gene matches: 9. CDR3 length: 14 amino acids. The V gene's germline CDR1 is SNHLY and CDR2 FYNNEI.

CDR3 nucleotides: TGTGCCAGCAGCCGCGGGACAGGGGGCTTTGGTAATGAAAAACTGTTTTTT. Encoded protein: CASSRGTGGFGNEKLFF. The chain employs TRBV5-4 and TRBJ1-4, with 12 bases aligning to TRBD1. Germline CDR1 reads SGHNT; CDR2 reads YYREEE (reference sequence). With V trimmed by 4 bases and J by 4 bases, 8 bases remained unmatched. CDR3 length equals 17 residues.